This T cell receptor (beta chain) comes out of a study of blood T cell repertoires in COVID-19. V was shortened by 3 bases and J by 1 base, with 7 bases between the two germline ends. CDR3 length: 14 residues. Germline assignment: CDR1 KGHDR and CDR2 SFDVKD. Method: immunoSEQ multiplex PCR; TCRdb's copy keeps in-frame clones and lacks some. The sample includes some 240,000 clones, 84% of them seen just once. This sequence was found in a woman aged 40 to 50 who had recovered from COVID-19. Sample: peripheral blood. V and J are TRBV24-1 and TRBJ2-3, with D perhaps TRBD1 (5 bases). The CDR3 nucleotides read TGTGCCACCAGTGATCCGACAGGCACAGATACGCAGTATTTT. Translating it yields CATSDPTGTDTQYF.